Here is one T cell receptor beta chain with its context. Its antigen remains unknown. TCRdb itself ran the 5' RACE reads through MiXCR, one entry per CDR3 protein. Of under 300,000 distinct CDR3 sequences listed, about a sixth were seen once; the top ten hold about 3.5%. V lost 6 bases to trimming and J lost 3 bases, with 18 bases between them. This CDR3 is built from 15 residues. This specimen comes from a study of T-cell memory formation after mild COVID-19. Study-wide context: Largely, TCR clusters stayed within a single donor. General observations from the study: Pre-infection memory contained some responding clones, which suggested that cross-reactive memory had joined.

The receptor comes from a man aged 18 to 29 who had mild COVID-19 (a few samples of this study predate the infection). Cell type and time point are not known. The chain combines TRBV12-3 or TRBV12-4 with TRBJ2-7; possible D gene TRBD1, 7 bases. Sequencing input: PBMCs or a T cell subset sorted from them (not recorded which). The CDR3 here is CASSPGGGGSYEQYF. DNA of the CDR3: TGTGCCAGCAGCCCAGGGGGAGGAGGGAGCTACGAGCAGTACTTC.